The TCR beta chain under discussion was sequenced for a study of blood T cells in healthy people across ages. Study at large: In model experiments, template switching was able to capture about one barcoded beta molecule for every two T cells that were present.

About this clonotype: The antigen is undetermined. An end of the junction does not agree with germline; a read error may underlie this.

The germline V gene has CDR1 KGHSH and CDR2 LQKENI. The CDR3 length is 15 residues. It was with a sample-barcoded 5' primer and a J-beta primer mix that a second PCR of roughly 7 to 12 cycles was run. A single record per CDR3 protein comes from TCRdb applying MiXCR to the 5' RACE reads. The sample includes about 500,000 distinct CDR3 sequences, about 24% of them seen just once. Whole-study results and caveats: Whereas aged donors had fewer naive CD4+ cells, long-lived donors had more of them and higher diversity.

These same data were also listed under a study on T cells of mothers and their children.

The sequencing sample was made of blood. The chain employs TRBV18 and TRBJ2-5, with TRBD1 as a possible D gene (6 bases). The origin of this receptor is a boy between 5 and 17 years old in good health. DNA of the CDR3: TGTGCCAGCTCACAGTCCCAGGGGTTGACAGAGATCCAGTACTTC. Protein sequence: CASSQSQGLTEIQYF.